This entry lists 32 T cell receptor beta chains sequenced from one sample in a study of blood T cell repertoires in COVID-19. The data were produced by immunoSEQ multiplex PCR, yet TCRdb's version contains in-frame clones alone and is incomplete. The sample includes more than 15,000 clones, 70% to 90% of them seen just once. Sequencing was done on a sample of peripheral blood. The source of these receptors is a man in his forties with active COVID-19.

The CDR3 sequence: CASSHKGSSYNEQFF. In nucleotides, the CDR3 is TGTGCCAGCAGCCATAAGGGGTCATCCTACAATGAGCAGTTCTTC. The chain uses TRBV9 and TRBJ2-1, with D possibly TRBD1 on 5 matching bases. CDR3 length: 15 amino acids. The V and J ends lost 4 bases and 1 base respectively, with 12 bases between them. The V gene's germline CDR1 is SGDLS and CDR2 YYNGEE.

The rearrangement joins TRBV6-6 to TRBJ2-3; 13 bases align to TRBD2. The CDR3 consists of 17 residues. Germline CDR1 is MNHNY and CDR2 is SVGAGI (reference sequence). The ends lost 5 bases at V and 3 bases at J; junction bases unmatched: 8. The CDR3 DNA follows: TGTGCCAGCAGTCCCCAGACTAGCGGGAGGACGACAGATACGCAGTATTTT. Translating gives CASSPQTSGRTTDTQYF.

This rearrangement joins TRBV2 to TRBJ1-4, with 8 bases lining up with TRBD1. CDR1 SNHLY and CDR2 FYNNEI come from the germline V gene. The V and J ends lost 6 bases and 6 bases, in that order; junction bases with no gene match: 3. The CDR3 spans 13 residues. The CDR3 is CASSWTGYEKLFF. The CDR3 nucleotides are TGTGCCAGCAGCTGGACAGGGTATGAAAAACTGTTTTTT.

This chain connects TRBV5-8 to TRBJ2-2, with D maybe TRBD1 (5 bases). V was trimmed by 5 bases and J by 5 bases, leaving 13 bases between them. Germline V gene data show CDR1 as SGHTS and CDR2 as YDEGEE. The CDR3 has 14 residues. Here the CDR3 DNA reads TGTGCCAGCAGAAAGACAGATCTTACCGGGGAGCTGTTTTTT. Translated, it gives CASRKTDLTGELFF.

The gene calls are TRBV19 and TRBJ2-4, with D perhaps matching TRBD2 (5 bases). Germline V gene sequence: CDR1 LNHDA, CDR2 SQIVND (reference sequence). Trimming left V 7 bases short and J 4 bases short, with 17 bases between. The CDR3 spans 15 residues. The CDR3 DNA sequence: TGTGCCAGTATGAGCTTTGAGGGTCGAAAAAACATTCAGTACTTC. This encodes CASMSFEGRKNIQYF.

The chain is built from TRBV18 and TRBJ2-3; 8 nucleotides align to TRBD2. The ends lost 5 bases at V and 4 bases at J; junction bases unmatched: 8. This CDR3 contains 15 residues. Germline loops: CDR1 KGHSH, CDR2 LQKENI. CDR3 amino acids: CASSKSGSAADTQYF. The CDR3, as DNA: TGTGCCAGCTCAAAGAGCGGGAGTGCCGCAGATACGCAGTATTTT.

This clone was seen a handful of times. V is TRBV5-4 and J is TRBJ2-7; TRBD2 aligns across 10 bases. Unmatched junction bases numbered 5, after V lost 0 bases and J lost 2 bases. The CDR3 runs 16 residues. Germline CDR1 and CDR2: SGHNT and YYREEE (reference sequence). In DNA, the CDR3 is TGTGCCAGCAGCTTGGGAACTAGCGGGAACACCTACGAGCAGTACTTC. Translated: CASSLGTSGNTYEQYF.

The CDR3: CAWSPEGAYNEQFF. The DNA for the CDR3 is TGTGCCTGGAGTCCCGAGGGGGCGTACAATGAGCAGTTCTTC. The chain links TRBV30 to TRBJ2-1; 7 bases match TRBD1. V dropped 2 bases and J dropped 4; count of bases not matched to a gene: 5. CDR1 is GTSNPN, CDR2 SVGIG, per germline (reference sequence). This CDR3 has 14 amino acids.

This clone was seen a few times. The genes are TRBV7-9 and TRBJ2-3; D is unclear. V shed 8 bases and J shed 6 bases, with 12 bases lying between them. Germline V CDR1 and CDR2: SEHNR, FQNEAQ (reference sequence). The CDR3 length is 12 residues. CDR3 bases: TGTGCCAGCTCCCCCTCTACGGATACGCAGTATTTT. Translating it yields CASSPSTDTQYF.

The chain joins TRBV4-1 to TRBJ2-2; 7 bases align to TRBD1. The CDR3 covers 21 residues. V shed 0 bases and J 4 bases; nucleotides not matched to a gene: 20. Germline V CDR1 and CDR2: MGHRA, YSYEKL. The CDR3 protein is CASSQDLYYMGQTKFTGELFF. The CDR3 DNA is TGCGCCAGCAGCCAAGATCTGTACTATATGGGACAGACGAAATTCACCGGGGAGCTGTTTTTT.

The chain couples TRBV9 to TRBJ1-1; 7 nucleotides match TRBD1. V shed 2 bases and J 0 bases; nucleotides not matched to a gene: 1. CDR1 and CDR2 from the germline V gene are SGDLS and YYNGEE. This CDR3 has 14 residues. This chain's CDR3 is CASSVTGMNTEAFF. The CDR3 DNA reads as TGTGCCAGCAGCGTGACAGGGATGAACACTGAAGCTTTCTTT.

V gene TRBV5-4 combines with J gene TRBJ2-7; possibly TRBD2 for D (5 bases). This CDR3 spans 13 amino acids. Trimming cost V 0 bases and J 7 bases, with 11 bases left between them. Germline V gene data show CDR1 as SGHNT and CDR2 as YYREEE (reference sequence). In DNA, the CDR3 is TGTGCCAGCAGCTTGGGAGGGCCGAGTGAGCAGTACTTC. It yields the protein CASSLGGPSEQYF.

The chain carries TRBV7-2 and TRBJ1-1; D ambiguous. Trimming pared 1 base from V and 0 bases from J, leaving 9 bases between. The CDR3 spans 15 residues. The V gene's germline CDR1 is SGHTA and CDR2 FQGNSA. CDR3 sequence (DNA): TGTGCCAGCAGCTTAGGGTCCGGTGTGAACACTGAAGCTTTCTTT. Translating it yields CASSLGSGVNTEAFF.

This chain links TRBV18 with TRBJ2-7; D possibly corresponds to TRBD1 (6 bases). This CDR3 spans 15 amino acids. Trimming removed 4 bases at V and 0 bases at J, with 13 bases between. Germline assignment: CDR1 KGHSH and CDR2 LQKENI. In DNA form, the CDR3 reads TGTGCCAGCTCACTGGGGGCAGGCCACTCCTACGAGCAGTACTTC. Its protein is CASSLGAGHSYEQYF. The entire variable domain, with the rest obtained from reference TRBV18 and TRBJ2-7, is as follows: NAGVMQNPRHLVRRRGQEARLRCSPMKGHSHVYWYRQLPEEGLKFMVYLQKENIIDESGMPKERFSAEFPKEGPSILRIQQVVRGDSAAYFCASSLGAGHSYEQYFGPGTRLTVT.

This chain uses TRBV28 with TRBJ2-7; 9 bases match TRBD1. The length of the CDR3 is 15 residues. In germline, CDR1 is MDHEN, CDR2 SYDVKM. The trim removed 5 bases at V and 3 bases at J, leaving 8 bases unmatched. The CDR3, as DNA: TGTGCCAGCAGTCATCTTCCGGGACAGGGCTACGAGCAGTACTTC. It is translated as CASSHLPGQGYEQYF.

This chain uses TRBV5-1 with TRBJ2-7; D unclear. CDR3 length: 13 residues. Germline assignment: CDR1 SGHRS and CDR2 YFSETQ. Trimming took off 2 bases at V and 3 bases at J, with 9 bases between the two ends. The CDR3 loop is CASSFGLGYEQYF. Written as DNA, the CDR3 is TGCGCCAGCAGCTTCGGGTTGGGCTACGAGCAGTACTTC.

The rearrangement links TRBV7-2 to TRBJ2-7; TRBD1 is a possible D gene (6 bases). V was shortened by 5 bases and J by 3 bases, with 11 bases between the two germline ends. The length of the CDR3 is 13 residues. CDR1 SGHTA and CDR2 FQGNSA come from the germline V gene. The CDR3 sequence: CASSMGQNYEQYF. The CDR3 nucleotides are TGTGCCAGCAGCATGGGACAAAACTACGAGCAGTACTTC.

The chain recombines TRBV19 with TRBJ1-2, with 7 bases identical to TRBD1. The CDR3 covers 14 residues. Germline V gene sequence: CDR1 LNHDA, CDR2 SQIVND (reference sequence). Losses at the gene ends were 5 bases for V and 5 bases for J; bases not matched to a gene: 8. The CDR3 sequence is CASSVTGKYYGYTF. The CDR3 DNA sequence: TGTGCCAGTAGTGTGACAGGGAAGTATTATGGCTACACCTTC.

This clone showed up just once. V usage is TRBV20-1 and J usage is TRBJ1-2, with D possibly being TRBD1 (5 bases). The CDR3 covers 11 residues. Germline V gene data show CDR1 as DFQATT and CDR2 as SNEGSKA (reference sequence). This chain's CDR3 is CSAGGEYGYTF. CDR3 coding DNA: TGCAGCGCGGGGGGGGAATATGGCTACACCTTC.

In DNA, the CDR3 is TGTGCCTGGAGTCGCAACAGGTTCGGTCAGCCCCAGCATTTT. It translates to CAWSRNRFGQPQHF. This rearrangement joins TRBV30 to TRBJ1-5, with D possibly being TRBD1 (5 bases). CDR3 size: 14 residues. Between the trimmed V and J ends, which lost 2 bases and 6 bases, there was a span of 14 bases. Per germline, CDR1 GTSNPN and CDR2 SVGIG (reference sequence).

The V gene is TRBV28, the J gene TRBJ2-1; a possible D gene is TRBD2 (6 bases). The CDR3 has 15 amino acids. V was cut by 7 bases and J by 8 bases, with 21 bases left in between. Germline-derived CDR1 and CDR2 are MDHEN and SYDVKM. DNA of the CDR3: TGTGCCAGCAATCCATGGAGGGAGGTCTGGGATGAGCAGTTCTTC. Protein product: CASNPWREVWDEQFF.

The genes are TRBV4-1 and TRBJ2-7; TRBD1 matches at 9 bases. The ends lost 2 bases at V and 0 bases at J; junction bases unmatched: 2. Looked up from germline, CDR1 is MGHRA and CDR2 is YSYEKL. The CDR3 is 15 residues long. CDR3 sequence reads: CASSQRTGDSYEQYF. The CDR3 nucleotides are TGCGCCAGCAGCCAACGGACAGGGGACTCCTACGAGCAGTACTTC.

CDR3 in amino acids: CASSIRQAEAFF. CDR3 in DNA: TGTGCCAGTAGTATCCGACAGGCTGAAGCTTTCTTT. The J gene is TRBJ1-1, the V gene TRBV19; D may be TRBD1 (6 bases). Looked up from germline, CDR1 is LNHDA and CDR2 is SQIVND (reference sequence). The CDR3 has 12 amino acids. Trimming removed 3 bases at V and 6 bases at J, with 8 bases between.

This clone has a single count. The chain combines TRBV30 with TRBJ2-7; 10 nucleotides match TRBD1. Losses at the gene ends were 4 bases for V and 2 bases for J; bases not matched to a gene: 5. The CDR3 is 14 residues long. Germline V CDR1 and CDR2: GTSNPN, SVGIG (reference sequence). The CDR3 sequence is CAWTPGTGAYEQYF. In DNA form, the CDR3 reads TGTGCCTGGACCCCCGGGACAGGGGCCTACGAGCAGTACTTC.

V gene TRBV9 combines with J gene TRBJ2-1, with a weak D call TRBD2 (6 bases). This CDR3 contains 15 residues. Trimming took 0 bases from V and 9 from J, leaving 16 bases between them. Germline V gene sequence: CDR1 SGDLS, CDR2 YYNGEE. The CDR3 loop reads CASSVDPTSDVEQFF. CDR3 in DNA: TGTGCCAGCAGCGTAGATCCGACTAGTGATGTTGAGCAGTTCTTC.

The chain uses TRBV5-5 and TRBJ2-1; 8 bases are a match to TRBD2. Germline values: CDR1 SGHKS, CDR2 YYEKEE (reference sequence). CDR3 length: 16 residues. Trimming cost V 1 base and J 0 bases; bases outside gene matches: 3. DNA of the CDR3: TGTGCCAGCAGCTTGCGGCGGGAGGACTCCTACAATGAGCAGTTCTTC. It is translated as CASSLRREDSYNEQFF.

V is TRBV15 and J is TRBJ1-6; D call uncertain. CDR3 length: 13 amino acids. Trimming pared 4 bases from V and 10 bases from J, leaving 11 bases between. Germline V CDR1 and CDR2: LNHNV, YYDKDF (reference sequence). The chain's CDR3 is CATSNWGDSPLHF. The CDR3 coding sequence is TGTGCCACCAGCAATTGGGGAGACTCACCCCTCCACTTT. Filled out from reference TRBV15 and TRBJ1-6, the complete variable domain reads DAMVIQNPRYQVTQFGKPVTLSCSQTLNHNVMYWYQQKSSQAPKLLFHYYDKDFNNEADTPDNFQSRRPNTSFCFLDIRSPGLGDTAMYLCATSNWGDSPLHFGNGTRLTVT.

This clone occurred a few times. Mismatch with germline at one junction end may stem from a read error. CDR3 residues: CASSSSGTKAHQSF. The CDR3 nucleotides are TGTGCCAGCAGCTCTAGCGGGACGAAGGCACACCAGAGTTTC. The gene calls are TRBV7-9 and TRBJ2-6; TRBD2 aligns across 9 bases. The CDR3 is made up of 14 amino acids. The V gene's germline CDR1 is SEHNR and CDR2 FQNEAQ (reference sequence).

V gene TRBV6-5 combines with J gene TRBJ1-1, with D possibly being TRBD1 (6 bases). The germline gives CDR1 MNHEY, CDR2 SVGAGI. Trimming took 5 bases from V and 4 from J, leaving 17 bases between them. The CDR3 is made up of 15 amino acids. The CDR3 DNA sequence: TGTGCCAGCAGTCTTACAGGGCGGGGGCGCACTGAAGCTTTCTTT. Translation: CASSLTGRGRTEAFF.

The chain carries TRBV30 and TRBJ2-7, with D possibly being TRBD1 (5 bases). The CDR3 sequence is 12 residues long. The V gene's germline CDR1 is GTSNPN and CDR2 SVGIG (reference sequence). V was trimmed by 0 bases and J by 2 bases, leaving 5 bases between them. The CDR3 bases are TGTGCCTGGAGTGTAGGGGCCTACGAGCAGTACTTC. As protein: CAWSVGAYEQYF.

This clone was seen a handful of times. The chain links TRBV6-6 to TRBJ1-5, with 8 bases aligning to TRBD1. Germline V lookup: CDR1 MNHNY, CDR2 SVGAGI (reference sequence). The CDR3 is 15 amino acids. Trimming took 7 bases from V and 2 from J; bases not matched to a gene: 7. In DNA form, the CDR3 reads TGTGCCAGCACCCTACAGGGGGGCGGCAATCAGCCCCAGCATTTT. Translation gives CASTLQGGGNQPQHF.

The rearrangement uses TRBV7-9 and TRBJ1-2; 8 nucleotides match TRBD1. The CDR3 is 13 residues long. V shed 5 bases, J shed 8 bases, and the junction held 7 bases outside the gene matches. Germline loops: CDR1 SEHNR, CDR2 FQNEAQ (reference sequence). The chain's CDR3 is CASSPLGTGGYTF. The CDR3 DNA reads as TGTGCCAGCAGCCCCCTCGGGACAGGCGGCTACACCTTC. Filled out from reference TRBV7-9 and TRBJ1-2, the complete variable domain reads DTGVSQNPRHKITKRGQNVTFRCDPISEHNRLYWYRQTLGQGPEFLTYFQNEAQLEKSRLLSDRFSAERPKGSFSTLEIQRTEQGDSAMYLCASSPLGTGGYTFGSGTRLTVV.